The T cell receptor beta chain described here comes from a study of blood T cell repertoires in COVID-19. As processed by the authors: Researchers report that nucleated cell counts were estimated from reference gene primer amplification. Method: immunoSEQ multiplex PCR; TCRdb's copy keeps in-frame clones and lacks some. V, J and clone size were drawn from that table, and D and trimming were deduced from the DNA. Of about 260,000 clones in the sample, about 88% were seen once. Trimming shortened V by 0 bases and J by 5 bases, and 19 bases separated the two germline ends. The CDR3 is made up of 18 amino acids. Germline CDR1 reads WSHSY; CDR2 reads SAAADI. Recovered status in Cohort 3 required two negative PCRs, clearance, or symptom resolution.

The specimen sequenced was PBMCs or T cells enriched from blood (not recorded which). This TCR was recovered from a woman aged 45 to 65 who had recovered from COVID-19. The chain links TRBV10-2 to TRBJ2-2, with TRBD2 as a possible D gene (6 bases). Here the CDR3 DNA reads TGCGCCAGCAGTGAGTCGGATTTGGGACTCCCGCGAACCGGGGAGCTGTTTTTT. Its protein product is CASSESDLGLPRTGELFF.